The 29 T cell receptor beta chains below all came from one sample that was sequenced in a study of blood T cells in healthy people across ages. A second roughly 7 to 12 cycle PCR used barcoded and J-beta primers. TCRdb reanalysed the 5' RACE reads using MiXCR and keeps one entry per CDR3 protein. The data contain 1.5 million to 2 million distinct CDR3 sequences, roughly 30% of them singletons. The specimen was blood. The receptors originated from a woman aged 25 to 45 in good health.

The chain carries TRBV18 and TRBJ2-3, with TRBD2 matching over 8 bases. The ends lost 2 bases at V and 4 bases at J; junction bases unmatched: 5. This CDR3 is built from 15 residues. CDR1 is KGHSH and CDR2 is LQKENI in the germline V gene. CDR3 nucleotide sequence: TGTGCCAGCTCACCAGTGGAGCGGGGGTCAGATACGCAGTATTTT. Protein sequence: CASSPVERGSDTQYF.

This clonotype was observed many times. The V gene is TRBV7-2, the J gene TRBJ2-7, with TRBD2 identical over 8 bases. Germline loops: CDR1 SGHTA, CDR2 FQGNSA. The CDR3 spans 16 residues. V lost 4 bases, J lost 1 base, and 9 bases stayed unmatched. The CDR3, as DNA: TGTGCCAGCAGCTATCAAGCGGGAGTTGGATCCTACGAGCAGTACTTC. This gives the protein CASSYQAGVGSYEQYF.

The table lists this clonotype with a count of one. The chain recombines TRBV12-3 or TRBV12-4 with TRBJ2-7; 10 bases agree with TRBD2. The junction had 13 bases not matched to a gene; V was cut back by 4 bases and J by 7 bases. The CDR3 is made up of 16 amino acids. CDR3 sequence (DNA): TGTGCCAGCAGTTGGGGGGAACTAGCGGGATTTCGGGAGCAGTACTTC. This translates into CASSWGELAGFREQYF.

V and J are TRBV6-5 and TRBJ2-5, with D uncertain. The germline gives CDR1 MNHEY, CDR2 SVGAGI. Deletions cut 4 bases from V and 7 bases from J, with 16 bases between. CDR3 size: 14 residues. In DNA, the CDR3 is TGTGCCAGCAGTTGGGCCTCCCGGACGGGGACCCAGTACTTC. Its translation: CASSWASRTGTQYF.

There are a few counts of this clonotype. The V and J genes are TRBV5-1 and TRBJ2-2; D is possibly TRBD1 (5 bases). The V and J ends lost 3 bases and 1 base respectively, with 10 bases between them. Germline V gene sequence: CDR1 SGHRS, CDR2 YFSETQ. CDR3 length: 15 amino acids. CDR3 region: CASSSQGENTGELFF. The CDR3, as DNA: TGCGCCAGCAGCTCGCAGGGCGAGAACACCGGGGAGCTGTTTTTT.

This clonotype was recorded a few times. The chain is built from TRBV4-3 and TRBJ2-7, with TRBD1 matching over 7 bases. V was pared by 1 base and J by 2 bases, with 5 bases of the junction left unmatched. Per germline, CDR1 LGHNA and CDR2 YSLEER. The CDR3 runs 15 residues. This CDR3 reads CASSQAYRGPYEQYF. CDR3 nucleotides: TGCGCCAGCAGCCAAGCATACAGGGGACCCTACGAGCAGTACTTC.

Concerning this clonotype itself: A junction boundary mismatches the germline segment, possibly from a read error. The V call is TRBV6-6, the J call TRBJ2-6, with 11 bases lining up with TRBD1. CDR1 and CDR2 (germline): MNHNY, SVGAGI (reference sequence). The CDR3 loop spans 17 amino acids. The DNA of the CDR3 is TGTGCCGGCAGTTCTCCGGACAGGGGGCCTGGGGCCAACGTCCGGACTTTC. Encoded protein: CAGSSPDRGPGANVRTF.

In its sample, this clonotype was seen a few times. The chain is built from TRBV7-9 and TRBJ2-1; no definite D call. Trimming took 5 bases from V and 7 from J, leaving 18 bases between them. The CDR3 is made up of 15 amino acids. Germline V gives CDR1 SEHNR, CDR2 FQNEAQ (reference sequence). CDR3 protein: CASSPSGRTGNEQFF. DNA for the CDR3: TGTGCCAGCAGCCCGTCCGGGCGCACCGGGAATGAGCAGTTCTTC.

This clonotype occurred many times. This chain joins TRBV7-2 and TRBJ2-5; 9 bases fit TRBD2. J lost 5 bases, V lost 6 bases, and 7 bases had no gene match. The V gene's germline CDR1 is SGHTA and CDR2 FQGNSA. The CDR3 spans 14 residues. The CDR3 loop reads CASSTRAGGETQYF. The CDR3 DNA reads TGTGCCAGCAGTACCCGGGCGGGGGGGGAGACCCAGTACTTC.

The J gene is TRBJ2-3, the V gene TRBV28, with 8 bases lining up with TRBD1. Germline CDR1 MDHEN, CDR2 SYDVKM. V dropped 8 bases and J dropped 4; count of bases not matched to a gene: 5. This CDR3 region has 13 residues. The CDR3 coding sequence is TGTGCCAGCCGACAGGGGTGGGCAGATACGCAGTATTTT. Its protein is CASRQGWADTQYF.

Note on this clonotype: This sequence may be a read error, since a much larger clone differs from it by one base. V gene TRBV7-2 combines with J gene TRBJ2-7; a possible D gene is TRBD2 (6 bases). The V end lost 4 bases, the J end lost 7 bases, and 20 bases lay between the germline ends. The CDR3 spans 15 residues. CDR1 and CDR2 from the germline V gene are SGHTA and FQGNSA. The chain's CDR3 is CASSSHVGAAGEQYF. The CDR3 DNA reads as TGTGCCAGCAGCTCTCATGTCGGAGCCGCGGGGGAGCAGTACTTC.

This clonotype was found a few times. The chain links TRBV7-2 to TRBJ1-5; D unclear. Trimming pared 3 bases from V and 7 bases from J, leaving 10 bases between. Germline V gives CDR1 SGHTA, CDR2 FQGNSA. The CDR3 contains 13 residues. This CDR3 reads CASSFEAGQPQHF. CDR3 DNA: TGTGCCAGCAGCTTCGAGGCTGGGCAGCCCCAGCATTTT.

A word on this clonotype: One junction end disagrees with the germline gene, perhaps due to a read error. The chain employs TRBV12-3 or TRBV12-4 and TRBJ1-5; 7 bases are shared with TRBD1. There are 18 residues in the CDR3. The CDR3 loop is CTSSPTPGINRGDQPQHF. The CDR3 DNA reads as TGTACCAGCAGTCCGACCCCCGGAATAAACAGGGGCGATCAGCCCCAGCATTTT.

This clonotype has just a few counts. The chain employs TRBV29-1 and TRBJ2-1; unclear D gene. Trimming left V 7 bases short and J 6 bases short, with 16 bases between. Germline lookup yields CDR1 SQVTM and CDR2 ANQGSEA. The CDR3 has 13 residues. The CDR3 coding sequence is TGCAGCGCCCTTACCCCCCTAGGCAATGAGCAGTTCTTC. Protein: CSALTPLGNEQFF.

At least ten counts were recorded for this clonotype. V is TRBV6-5 and J is TRBJ2-1, with TRBD2 as a possible D gene (6 bases). This CDR3 has 15 residues. The germline CDR1 and CDR2 sequences are MNHEY and SVGAGI. V lost 5 bases, J lost 4 bases, and 15 bases lay in between. The CDR3 coding sequence is TGTGCCAGCAGTCCGGAGCGGGCCCCTTACAATGAGCAGTTCTTC. Its protein product is CASSPERAPYNEQFF.

The genes are TRBV6-6 and TRBJ2-7, with 12 bases fitting TRBD2. V gave up 6 bases and J gave up 3 bases; unmatched junction bases: 12. This CDR3 has 17 amino acids. Germline lookup yields CDR1 MNHNY and CDR2 SVGAGI (reference sequence). In DNA, the CDR3 is TGTGCCAGCAGCCGACCTCGGACTAGCGGGGACCTCTACGAGCAGTACTTC. It codes for CASSRPRTSGDLYEQYF.

The V and J genes are TRBV19 and TRBJ2-3; D possibly matches TRBD1 or TRBD2 (6 bases each). The V gene lost 8 bases and the J gene lost 5 bases, with 17 bases spanning the gap. The CDR3 totals 14 residues. Germline assignment: CDR1 LNHDA and CDR2 SQIVND (reference sequence). CDR3 in DNA: TGTGCCAGTTCCCTCCGGGGGCAGGTAGATACGCAGTATTTT. Its translation: CASSLRGQVDTQYF.

This clonotype has a handful of counts. The chain joins TRBV4-3 to TRBJ2-1; no reliable D call. From germline, CDR1 is LGHNA and CDR2 YSLEER. This CDR3 spans 16 amino acids. The V end was cut by 0 bases, the J end by 2 bases, with 11 bases between. The CDR3 region has the DNA TGCGCCAGCAGCCAAGAGATTGTAGGGACCTACAATGAGCAGTTCTTC. It is translated as CASSQEIVGTYNEQFF.

This rearrangement joins TRBV6-1 to TRBJ1-4, with 10 bases identical to TRBD1. Germline values: CDR1 MNHNS, CDR2 SASEGT. The CDR3 runs 15 residues. V lost 7 bases to trimming and J lost 1 base; unmatched junction nucleotides: 3. The CDR3 sequence: CASTRDRGTNEKLFF. The CDR3 nucleotides read TGTGCCAGCACCAGGGACAGGGGAACTAATGAAAAACTGTTTTTT.

This clonotype has more than one count but fewer than ten. The chain carries TRBV5-1 and TRBJ2-1; the D is unclear. The CDR3 is 14 residues long. The V end was cut by 5 bases, the J end by 4 bases, with 13 bases between. Germline V gene lookup returns CDR1 SGHRS and CDR2 YFSETQ. CDR3 region: CASSPTSNYNEQFF. The CDR3, as DNA: TGCGCCAGCAGTCCGACTTCAAATTACAATGAGCAGTTCTTC.

V gene TRBV12-3 or TRBV12-4 combines with J gene TRBJ2-1; D is undetermined. This CDR3 has 14 amino acids. The V gene lost 3 bases and the J gene lost 11 bases, with 17 bases spanning the gap. The CDR3 loop reads CASSFIADGLKQFF. CDR3 DNA sequence: TGTGCCAGCAGTTTTATTGCAGACGGTCTAAAGCAGTTCTTC.

Only a few counts were recorded for this clonotype. V and J are TRBV7-2 and TRBJ2-1; 7 bases agree with TRBD1. CDR1 is SGHTA, CDR2 FQGNSA, per germline. V dropped 0 bases and J dropped 13; count of bases not matched to a gene: 9. This CDR3 has 14 amino acids. The CDR3 nucleotides read TGTGCCAGCAGCTTAGCTTGGGGAGACAGGGCTCAGTTCTTC. It is translated as CASSLAWGDRAQFF.

The genes are TRBV2 and TRBJ2-5; D is undetermined. The CDR3 has 13 amino acids. The ends were cut back, 4 bases at V and 5 bases at J, with 11 bases in the middle. From germline, CDR1 is SNHLY and CDR2 FYNNEI. The CDR3 nucleotides read TGTGCCAGCAGTGGGGAAGTAGGCGAGACCCAGTACTTC. It codes for CASSGEVGETQYF.

The sample holds a few counts of this clonotype. V and J are TRBV12-3 or TRBV12-4 and TRBJ2-6; 7 bases match TRBD1. Losses at the gene ends were 6 bases for V and 0 bases for J; bases not matched to a gene: 8. This CDR3 is 17 amino acids long. The CDR3 nucleotides read TGTGCCAGCAGGCGACAGGGACCAAACTCTGGGGCCAACGTCCTGACTTTC. Protein sequence: CASRRQGPNSGANVLTF.

As regards this clonotype: A read error is possible here, since a much larger clone lies one base away. This chain connects TRBV18 to TRBJ2-1; 7 bases agree with TRBD1. CDR1 is KGHSH, CDR2 LQKENI, per germline. CDR3 size: 13 residues. V shed 8 bases and J 10 bases; nucleotides not matched to a gene: 11. CDR3 loop: CASKPGQTREQFF. In DNA, the CDR3 is TGTGCCAGCAAACCGGGACAGACAAGGGAGCAGTTCTTC.

About this clonotype: A junction end diverges from the germline sequence, so it may reflect a read error. The chain has TRBV27 and TRBJ2-5, with unresolved D. CDR1 and CDR2 (germline): MNHEY, SMNVEV (reference sequence). This CDR3 comprises 15 residues. The CDR3 here is CTSSLTGLIGETQYF. The CDR3 DNA reads TGTACCAGCAGTTTAACGGGTCTTATCGGGGAGACCCAGTACTTC.

In its sample, this clonotype was seen a few times. J is TRBJ2-3 and V is TRBV2; the match to TRBD1 covers 8 bases. V gave up 8 bases and J gave up 1 base; unmatched junction bases: 8. This CDR3 spans 15 amino acids. The germline V gene encodes CDR1 SNHLY and CDR2 FYNNEI. This CDR3 is CASWTGPLGTDTQYF. In DNA form, the CDR3 reads TGTGCCAGCTGGACAGGGCCTCTTGGCACAGATACGCAGTATTTT.

V usage is TRBV7-2 and J usage is TRBJ2-5; perhaps TRBD2 as D (6 bases). Per the germline V gene, CDR1 is SGHTA and CDR2 is FQGNSA. The germline V and J ends were trimmed by 5 bases and 1 base, with 17 bases remaining between them. The CDR3 runs to 16 residues. CDR3 DNA sequence: TGTGCCAGCAGCAAAGGGGACTTGAGAACCCAAGAGACCCAGTACTTC. It encodes CASSKGDLRTQETQYF.

The V gene is TRBV6-1, the J gene TRBJ2-3; TRBD1 matches 8 bases. Germline loops: CDR1 MNHNS, CDR2 SASEGT. The CDR3 is 17 residues long. V lost 10 bases, J lost 5 bases, and 20 bases stayed unmatched. CDR3 sequence: CATKEISGQGTRDTQYF. The CDR3 coding sequence is TGTGCCACCAAAGAAATATCTGGACAGGGTACCAGAGATACGCAGTATTTT.